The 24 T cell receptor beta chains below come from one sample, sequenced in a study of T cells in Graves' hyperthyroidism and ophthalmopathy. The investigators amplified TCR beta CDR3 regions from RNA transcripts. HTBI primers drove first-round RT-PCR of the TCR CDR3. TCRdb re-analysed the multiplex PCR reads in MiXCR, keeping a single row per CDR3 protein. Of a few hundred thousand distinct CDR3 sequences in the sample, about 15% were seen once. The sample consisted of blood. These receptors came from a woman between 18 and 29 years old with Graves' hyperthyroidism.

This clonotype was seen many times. CDR3 in amino acids: CSARDQQRVYGYTF. CDR3 bases: TGCAGTGCTAGAGATCAACAGAGGGTCTATGGCTACACCTTC. This rearrangement joins TRBV20-1 to TRBJ1-2; D unclear. This CDR3 has 14 amino acids. The V gene's germline CDR1 is DFQATT and CDR2 SNEGSKA (reference sequence). Trimming stripped 0 bases from V and 4 bases from J, with 12 bases between.

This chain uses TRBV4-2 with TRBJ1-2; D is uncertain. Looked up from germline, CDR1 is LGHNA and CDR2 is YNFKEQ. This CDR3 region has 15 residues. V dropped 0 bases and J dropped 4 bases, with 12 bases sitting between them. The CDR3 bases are TGTGCCAGCAGCCAAGACTTGACATACCCCTATGGCTACACCTTC. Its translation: CASSQDLTYPYGYTF.

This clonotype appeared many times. CDR3 in DNA: TGCAGTGCTAGAGATCTCCGGGAGAAAGGGGAGCTGTTTTTT. Translation: CSARDLREKGELFF. J is TRBJ2-2 and V is TRBV20-1, with D maybe TRBD2 (6 bases). CDR1 DFQATT and CDR2 SNEGSKA come from the germline V gene (reference sequence). There are 14 residues in the CDR3. V was pared by 0 bases and J by 8 bases, with 13 bases between.

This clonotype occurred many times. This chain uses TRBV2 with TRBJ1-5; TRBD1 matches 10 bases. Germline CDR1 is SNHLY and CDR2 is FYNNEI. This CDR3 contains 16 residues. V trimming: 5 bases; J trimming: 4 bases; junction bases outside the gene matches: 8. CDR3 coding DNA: TGTGCCAGCAGTCAGGGGGGACAGGGGATAAATCAGCCCCAGCATTTT. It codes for CASSQGGQGINQPQHF.

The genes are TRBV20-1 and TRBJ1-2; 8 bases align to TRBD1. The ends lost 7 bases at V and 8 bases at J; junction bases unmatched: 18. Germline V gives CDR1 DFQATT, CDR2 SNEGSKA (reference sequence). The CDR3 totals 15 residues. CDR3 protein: CSVRGQRTGILGYTF. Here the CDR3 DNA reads TGCAGTGTTAGGGGCCAAAGGACAGGGATTCTGGGCTACACCTTC.

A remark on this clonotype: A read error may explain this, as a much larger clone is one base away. CDR3: CATAGQNNEKLFF. Written as DNA, the CDR3 is TGTGCCACCGCGGGACAGAATAATGAAAAACTGTTTTTT. The chain joins TRBV10-3 to TRBJ1-4; 7 bases line up with TRBD1. The CDR3 extends over 13 amino acids. J lost 4 bases, V lost 10 bases, and 6 bases had no gene match. From germline, CDR1 is ENHRY and CDR2 SYGVKD.

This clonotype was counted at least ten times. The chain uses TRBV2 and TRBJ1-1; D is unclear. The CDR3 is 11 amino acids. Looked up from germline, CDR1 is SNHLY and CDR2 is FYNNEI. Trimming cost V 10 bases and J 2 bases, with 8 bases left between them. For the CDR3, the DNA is TGTGCCACCCGAGGTAACACTGAAGCTTTCTTT. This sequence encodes CATRGNTEAFF.

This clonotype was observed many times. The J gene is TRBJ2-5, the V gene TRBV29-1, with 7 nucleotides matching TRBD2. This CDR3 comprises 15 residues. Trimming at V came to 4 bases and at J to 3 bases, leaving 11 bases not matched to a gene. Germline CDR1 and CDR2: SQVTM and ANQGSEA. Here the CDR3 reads CSVAHGSAGEETQYF. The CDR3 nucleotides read TGCAGCGTTGCACATGGGTCCGCGGGGGAAGAGACCCAGTACTTC.

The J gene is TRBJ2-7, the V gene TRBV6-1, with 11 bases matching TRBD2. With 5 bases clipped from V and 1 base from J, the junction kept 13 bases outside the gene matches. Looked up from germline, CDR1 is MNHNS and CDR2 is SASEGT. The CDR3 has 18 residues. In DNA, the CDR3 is TGTGCCAGCAGTAGCGCTTACCCCGGGACTAGCGGATCCTACGAGCAGTACTTC. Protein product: CASSSAYPGTSGSYEQYF.

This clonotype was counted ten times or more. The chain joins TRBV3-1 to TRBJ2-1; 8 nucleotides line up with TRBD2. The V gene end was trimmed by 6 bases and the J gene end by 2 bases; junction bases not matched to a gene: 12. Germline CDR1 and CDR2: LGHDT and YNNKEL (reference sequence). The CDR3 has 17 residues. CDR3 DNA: TGTGCCAGCAGGCTGAGCGGGGGCAGTATAACCTACAATGAGCAGTTCTTC. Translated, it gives CASRLSGGSITYNEQFF.

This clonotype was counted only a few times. DNA for the CDR3: TGCAGCGTTGTCCTCGGGGGTGGCTACACCTTC. It translates to CSVVLGGGYTF. J is TRBJ1-2 and V is TRBV29-1; TRBD1 might be the D (5 bases). Germline CDR1 SQVTM, CDR2 ANQGSEA. Trimming stripped 4 bases from V and 7 bases from J, with 10 bases between. The CDR3 extends over 11 amino acids.

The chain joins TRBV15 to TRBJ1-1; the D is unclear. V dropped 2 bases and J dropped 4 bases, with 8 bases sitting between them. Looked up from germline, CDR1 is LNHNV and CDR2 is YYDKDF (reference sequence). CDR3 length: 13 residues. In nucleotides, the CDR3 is TGTGCCACCAGCAGAAGAGAGAGCACTGAAGCTTTCTTT. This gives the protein CATSRRESTEAFF.

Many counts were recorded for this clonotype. CDR3 coding DNA: TGTGCCAGCAGGGAGAGGGCTCGGCGGGAGACAGATACGCAGTATTTT. Translating gives CASRERARRETDTQYF. The chain combines TRBV7-8 with TRBJ2-3, with 7 bases that match TRBD2. The CDR3 runs 16 residues. Unmatched junction bases numbered 12, after V lost 6 bases and J lost 3 bases. Germline values: CDR1 SGHVS, CDR2 FQNEAQ.

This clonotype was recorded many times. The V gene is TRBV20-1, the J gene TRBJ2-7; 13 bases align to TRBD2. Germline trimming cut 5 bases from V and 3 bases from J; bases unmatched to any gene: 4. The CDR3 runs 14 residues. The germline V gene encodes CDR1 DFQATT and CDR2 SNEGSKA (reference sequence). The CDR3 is CSAPRTSGSYEQYF. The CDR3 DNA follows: TGCAGTGCTCCTAGGACTAGCGGGAGCTACGAGCAGTACTTC.

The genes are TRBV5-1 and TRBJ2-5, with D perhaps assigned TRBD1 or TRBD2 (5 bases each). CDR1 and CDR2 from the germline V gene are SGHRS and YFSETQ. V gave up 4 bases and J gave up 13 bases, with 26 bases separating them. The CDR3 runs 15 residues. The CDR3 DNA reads TGCGCCAGCAGCCCACGGGGACCACAGGAGACTAATCCGTACTTC. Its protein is CASSPRGPQETNPYF.

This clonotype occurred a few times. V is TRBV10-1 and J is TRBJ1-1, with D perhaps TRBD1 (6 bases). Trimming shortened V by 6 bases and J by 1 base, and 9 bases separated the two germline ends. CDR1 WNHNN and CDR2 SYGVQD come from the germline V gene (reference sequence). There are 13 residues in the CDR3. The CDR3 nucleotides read TGCGCCAGCAGATCGGACAGGAACACTGAAGCTTTCTTT. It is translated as CASRSDRNTEAFF.

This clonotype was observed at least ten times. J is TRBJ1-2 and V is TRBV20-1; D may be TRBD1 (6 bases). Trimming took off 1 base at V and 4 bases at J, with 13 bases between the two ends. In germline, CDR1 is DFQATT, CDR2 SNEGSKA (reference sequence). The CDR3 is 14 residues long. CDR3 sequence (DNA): TGCAGTGCTAGAGGGCCACAGGGTACCTATGGCTACACCTTC. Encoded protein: CSARGPQGTYGYTF.

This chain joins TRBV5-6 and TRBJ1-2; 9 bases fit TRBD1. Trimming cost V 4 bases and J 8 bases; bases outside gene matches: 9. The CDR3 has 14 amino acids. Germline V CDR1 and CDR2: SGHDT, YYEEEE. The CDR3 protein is CASSVQGASWGYTF. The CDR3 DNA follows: TGTGCCAGCAGCGTACAGGGGGCGTCTTGGGGCTACACCTTC. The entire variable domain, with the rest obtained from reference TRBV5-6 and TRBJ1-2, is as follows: DAGVTQSPTHLIKTRGQQVTLRCSPKSGHDTVSWYQQALGQGPQFIFQYYEEEERQRGNFPDRFSGHQFPNYSSELNVNALLLGDSALYLCASSVQGASWGYTFGSGTRLTVV.

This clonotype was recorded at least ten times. The CDR3 protein is CASSFASSYEQYF. The CDR3 DNA reads as TGTGCCAGCAGTTTTGCGAGCTCCTACGAGCAGTACTTC. The J gene is TRBJ2-7, the V gene TRBV28; D is ambiguous. The ends were cut back, 3 bases at V and 0 bases at J, with 6 bases in the middle. The CDR3 loop spans 13 amino acids. Germline values: CDR1 MDHEN, CDR2 SYDVKM.

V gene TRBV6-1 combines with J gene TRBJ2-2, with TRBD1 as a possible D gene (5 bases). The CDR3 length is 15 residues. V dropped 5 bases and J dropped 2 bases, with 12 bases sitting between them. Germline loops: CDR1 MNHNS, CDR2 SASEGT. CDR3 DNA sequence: TGTGCCAGCAGTCTCACGACAGAAAACACCGGGGAGCTGTTTTTT. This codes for CASSLTTENTGELFF.

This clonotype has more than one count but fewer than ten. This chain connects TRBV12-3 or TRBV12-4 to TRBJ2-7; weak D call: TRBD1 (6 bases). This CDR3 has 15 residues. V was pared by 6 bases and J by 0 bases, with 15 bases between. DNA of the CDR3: TGTGCCAGCAGCCACCGGGACATATACTCCTACGAGCAGTACTTC. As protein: CASSHRDIYSYEQYF.

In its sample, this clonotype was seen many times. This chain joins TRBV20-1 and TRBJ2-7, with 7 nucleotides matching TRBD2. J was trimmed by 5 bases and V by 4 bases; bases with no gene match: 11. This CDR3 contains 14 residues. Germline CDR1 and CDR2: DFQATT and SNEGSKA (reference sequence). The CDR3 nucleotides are TGCAGTGCTATAGGCAAGCGGGGTTCCCACGAGCAGTACTTC. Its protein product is CSAIGKRGSHEQYF.

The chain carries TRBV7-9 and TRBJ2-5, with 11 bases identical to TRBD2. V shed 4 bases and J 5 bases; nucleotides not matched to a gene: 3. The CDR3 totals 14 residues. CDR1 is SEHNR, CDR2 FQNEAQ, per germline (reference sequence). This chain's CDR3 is CASSSRTSGETQYF. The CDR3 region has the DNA TGTGCCAGCAGCTCTAGGACTAGCGGGGAGACCCAGTACTTC. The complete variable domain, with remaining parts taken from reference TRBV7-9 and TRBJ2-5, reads DTGVSQNPRHKITKRGQNVTFRCDPISEHNRLYWYRQTLGQGPEFLTYFQNEAQLEKSRLLSDRFSAERPKGSFSTLEIQRTEQGDSAMYLCASSSRTSGETQYFGPGTRLLVL.

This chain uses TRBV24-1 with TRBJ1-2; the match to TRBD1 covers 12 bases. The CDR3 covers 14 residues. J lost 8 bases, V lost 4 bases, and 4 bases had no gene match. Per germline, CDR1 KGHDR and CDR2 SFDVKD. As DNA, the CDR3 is TGTGCCACCAGTGACGGGACAGGGGGCGACGGCTACACCTTC. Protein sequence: CATSDGTGGDGYTF.